This T cell receptor (beta chain) was documented in a study of shared clonotypes between healthy human individuals. At the level of the study: CD4 naive cells filled three plates per donor, CD4 memory three, CD8 naive two and CD8 memory one.

Findings of the study overall: Around 5% of naive CD4 clonotypes were shared across four donors. The represented genetic and exposure-history diversity was limited by the small number of donors.

About this clone: What it recognizes is unknown.

Germline CDR1 and CDR2: SGHRS and YFSETQ. V was trimmed by 0 bases and J by 3 bases, leaving 10 bases between them. This CDR3 spans 14 amino acids. The table came from immunoSEQ multiplex PCR; TCRdb's copy has only in-frame clones and leaves some out. The sample includes roughly 2.2 million clones, approximately 95% of them seen just once. The receptor comes from a man younger than 35 in good health. Some clones in this sample may be carry-over from other donors' samples. The V and J genes are TRBV5-1 and TRBJ2-7; TRBD2 is a possible D gene (6 bases). The sample was naive CD4+ T cells from PBMCs. This sample's subset: CD45RA+ positively selected. The CDR3 here is CASSLDGGFYEQYF. CDR3 DNA: TGCGCCAGCAGCTTGGATGGGGGGTTCTACGAGCAGTACTTC.